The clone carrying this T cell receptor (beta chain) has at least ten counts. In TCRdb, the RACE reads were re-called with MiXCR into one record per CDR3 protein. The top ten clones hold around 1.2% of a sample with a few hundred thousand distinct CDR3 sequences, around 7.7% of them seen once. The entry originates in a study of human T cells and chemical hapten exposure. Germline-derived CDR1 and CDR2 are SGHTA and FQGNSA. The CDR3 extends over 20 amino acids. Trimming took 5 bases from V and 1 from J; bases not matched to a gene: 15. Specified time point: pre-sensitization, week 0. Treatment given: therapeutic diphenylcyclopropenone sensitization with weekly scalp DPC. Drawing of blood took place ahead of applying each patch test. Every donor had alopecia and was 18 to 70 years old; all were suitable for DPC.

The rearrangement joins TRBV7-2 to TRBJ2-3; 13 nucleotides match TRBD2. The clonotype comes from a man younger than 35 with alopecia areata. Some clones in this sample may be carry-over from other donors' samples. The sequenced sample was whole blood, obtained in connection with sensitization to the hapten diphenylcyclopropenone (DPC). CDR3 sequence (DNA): TGTGCCAGCAGCCCGCGGGGACTAGCGGGGCCCCTTCGACGCACAGATACGCAGTATTTT. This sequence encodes CASSPRGLAGPLRRTDTQYF. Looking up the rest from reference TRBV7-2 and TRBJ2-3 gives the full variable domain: GAGVSQSPSNKVTEKGKDVELRCDPISGHTALYWYRQSLGQGLEFLIYFQGNSAPDKSGLPSDRFSAERTGGSVSTLTIQRTQQEDSAVYLCASSPRGLAGPLRRTDTQYFGPGTRLTVL.